The source of this T cell receptor (beta chain) is a study of PD-L1 blockade in urothelial cancer. The wider study: Between 0 and 3 chemotherapy regimens preceded treatment for each patient.

The V end was cut by 7 bases, the J end by 2 bases, with 12 bases between. Germline V gives CDR1 MNHNY, CDR2 SVGAGI (reference sequence). The CDR3 loop spans 13 amino acids. Method: immunoSEQ multiplex PCR; TCRdb's copy keeps in-frame clones and lacks some. The sample shows about 30,000 clones, around 85% of them seen only once. The receptor comes from a man in his fifties with urothelial cancer. The rearrangement joins TRBV6-6 to TRBJ2-7, with D hard to call. The sample in question was PBMCs, obtained around atezolizumab (anti-PD-L1) treatment. The CDR3 here is CASTSSHPYEQYF. The CDR3 region has the DNA TGTGCCAGCACTAGTTCCCACCCCTACGAGCAGTACTTC.